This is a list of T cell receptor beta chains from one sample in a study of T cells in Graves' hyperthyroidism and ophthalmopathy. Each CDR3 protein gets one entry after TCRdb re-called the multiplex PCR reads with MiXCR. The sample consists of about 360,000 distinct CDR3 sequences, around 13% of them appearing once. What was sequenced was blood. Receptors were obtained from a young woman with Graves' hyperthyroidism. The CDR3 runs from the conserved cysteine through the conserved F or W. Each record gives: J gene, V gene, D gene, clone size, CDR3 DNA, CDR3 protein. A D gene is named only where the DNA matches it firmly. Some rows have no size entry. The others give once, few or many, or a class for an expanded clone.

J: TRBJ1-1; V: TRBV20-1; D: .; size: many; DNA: TGCAGTGCTAGGATGACATATGTCCCAATGGCTTTCTTT; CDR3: CSARMTYVPMAFF
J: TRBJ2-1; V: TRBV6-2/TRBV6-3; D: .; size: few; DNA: TGTGCCAGCAGTACCCCGAACCCGGGGGCAGGGGTGGGTGAGCAGTTCTTC; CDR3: CASSTPNPGAGVGEQFF
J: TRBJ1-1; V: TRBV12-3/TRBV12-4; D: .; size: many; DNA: TGTGCCAGCAGTCGCTTTACTGTGAACACTGAAGCTTTCTTT; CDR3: CASSRFTVNTEAFF
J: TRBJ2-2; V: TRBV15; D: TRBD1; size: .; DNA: TGCGCCACCAGCAGAGGGACAGGGCGGGACAGGGAGCTGTTTTTT; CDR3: CATSRGTGRDRELFF
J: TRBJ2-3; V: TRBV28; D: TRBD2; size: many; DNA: TGTGCCAGCAGTTTATCCCAGACTAGCGGGGGCACAGATACGCAGTATTTT; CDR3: CASSLSQTSGGTDTQYF
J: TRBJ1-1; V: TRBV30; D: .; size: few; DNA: TGTGCCTGGAGTCCACAGGGAATAGGGGAAGCTTTCTTT; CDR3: CAWSPQGIGEAFF
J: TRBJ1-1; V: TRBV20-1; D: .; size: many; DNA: TGCAGTGCTAGAGATCGGCCGTACACTGAAGCTTTCTTT; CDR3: CSARDRPYTEAFF
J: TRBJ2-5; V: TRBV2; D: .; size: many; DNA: TGTGCCAGCAGTGAATGGGAGACCCAGTACTTC; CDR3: CASSEWETQYF
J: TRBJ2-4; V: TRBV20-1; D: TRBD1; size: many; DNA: TGCAGTGCTAGGGACAGGGCGATAGCCAAAAACATTCAGTACTTC; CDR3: CSARDRAIAKNIQYF
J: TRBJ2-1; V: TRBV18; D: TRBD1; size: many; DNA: TGTGCCAGCTCACCCCCCCAGGGGGTGGTCTCCTACAATGAGCAGTTCTTC; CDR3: CASSPPQGVVSYNEQFF
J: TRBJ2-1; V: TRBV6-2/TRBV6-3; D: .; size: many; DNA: TGTGCCAGCAGTTACTCGACAGTTAACAATGAGCAGTTCTTC; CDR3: CASSYSTVNNEQFF
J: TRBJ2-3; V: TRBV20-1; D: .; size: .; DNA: TGCAGTGCCATAATTGCGGGATCGAGCACAGATACGCAGTATTTT; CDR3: CSAIIAGSSTDTQYF
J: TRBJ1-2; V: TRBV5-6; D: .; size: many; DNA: TGTGCCAGCAGCTTGGGGGGGCACGCCTATGGCTACACCTTC; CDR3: CASSLGGHAYGYTF
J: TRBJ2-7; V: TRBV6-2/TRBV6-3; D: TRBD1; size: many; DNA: TGTGCCAGCAGTTACTCGGAGGTTTCAGGGGGCATGTACTTC; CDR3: CASSYSEVSGGMYF
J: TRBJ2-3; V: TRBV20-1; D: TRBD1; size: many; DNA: TGCAGTGCAATAATCAGGGGGCGGACAGATACGCAGTATTTT; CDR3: CSAIIRGRTDTQYF
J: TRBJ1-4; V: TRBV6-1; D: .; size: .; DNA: TGTGCCAGCAGCTCTACAAGATCAGGGGTAGGCGAAAAACTGTTTTTT; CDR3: CASSSTRSGVGEKLFF
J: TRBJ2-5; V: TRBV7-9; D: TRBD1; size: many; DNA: TGTGCCAGCGCCCCAGGGGGCCAAGAGACCCAGTACTTC; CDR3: CASAPGGQETQYF
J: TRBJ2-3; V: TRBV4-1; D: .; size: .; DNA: TGCGCCAGCAGCCAAGACCGTACTGAGGATACGCAGTATTTT; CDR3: CASSQDRTEDTQYF
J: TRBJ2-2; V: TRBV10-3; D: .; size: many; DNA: TGTGCCATAAGAGGGAGTCCCGGGGAGCTGTTTTTT; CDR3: CAIRGSPGELFF
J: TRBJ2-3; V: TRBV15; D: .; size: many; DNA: TGTGCCACCAGCTCGGGATCCGTCGGCACAGATACGCAGTATTTT; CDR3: CATSSGSVGTDTQYF
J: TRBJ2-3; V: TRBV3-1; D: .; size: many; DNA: TGTGCCAGCAGCCCCCGCGTGGCCCCAACAGATACGCAGTATTTT; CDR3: CASSPRVAPTDTQYF
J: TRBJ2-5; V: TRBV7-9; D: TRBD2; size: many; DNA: TGTGCCAGCAGCCCCCGGACTAGCGGGGAGACCCAGTACTTC; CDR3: CASSPRTSGETQYF
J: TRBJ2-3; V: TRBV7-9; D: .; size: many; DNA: TGTGCCAGCAGCCGTACAGCGCCCCTCTTTAGCACAGATACGCAGTATTTT; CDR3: CASSRTAPLFSTDTQYF
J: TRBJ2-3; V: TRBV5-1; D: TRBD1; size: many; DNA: TGCGCCAGCACACAAGCGACAGGGGAAACAGATACGCAGTATTTT; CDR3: CASTQATGETDTQYF
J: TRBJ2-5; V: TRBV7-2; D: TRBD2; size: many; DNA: TGTGCCAGCAGCTTAGAGGTCGCGGGAGCGCCCCGGGAGACCCAGTACTTC; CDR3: CASSLEVAGAPRETQYF
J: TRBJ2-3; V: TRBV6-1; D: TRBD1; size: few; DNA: TGTGCCAGCAGTTCTATGGGGACAGGGTCAGATACGCAGTATTTT; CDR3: CASSSMGTGSDTQYF
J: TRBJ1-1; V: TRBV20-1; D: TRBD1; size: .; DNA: TGCAGTGCTAGGACAGGGGGCGCGGGCACTGAAGCTTTCTTT; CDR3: CSARTGGAGTEAFF
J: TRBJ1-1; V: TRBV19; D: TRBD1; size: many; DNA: TGTGCCAGCCAGATAGGGGGCAGCTTGGTAACTGAAGCTTTCTTT; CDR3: CASQIGGSLVTEAFF
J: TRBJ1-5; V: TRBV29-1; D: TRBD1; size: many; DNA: TGCAGCGATCCTCTAGGACAGGCAGTTAGCAATCAGCCCCAGCATTTT; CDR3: CSDPLGQAVSNQPQHF
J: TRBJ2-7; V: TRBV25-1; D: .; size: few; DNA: TGTGCCAGCAGCCGAGGGTTCGAGCAGTACTTC; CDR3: CASSRGFEQYF
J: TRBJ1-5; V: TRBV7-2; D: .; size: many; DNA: TGTGCCAGCAGCCAGACGGAGGTGAGGTTGCCCCAGCATTTT; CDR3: CASSQTEVRLPQHF
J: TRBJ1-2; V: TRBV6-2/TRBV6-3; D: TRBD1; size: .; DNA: TGTGCCAGCACCCCGGGGGACGGACAGGCCCTTATATCGCCTAGGGGATATGGCTACACCTTC; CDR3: CASTPGDGQALISPRGYGYTF
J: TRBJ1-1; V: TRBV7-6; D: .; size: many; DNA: TGTGCCAGCAGCTTAAGTCAGGCCGCTGCCACTGAAGCTTTCTTT; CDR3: CASSLSQAAATEAFF
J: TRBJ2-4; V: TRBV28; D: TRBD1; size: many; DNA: TGTGCCAGCAGTTCCGGGACAGGGGGGAACATTCAGTACTTC; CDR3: CASSSGTGGNIQYF
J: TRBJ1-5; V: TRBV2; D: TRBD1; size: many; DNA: TGTGCCAGCAAACGGGACAGGGGACCTCAGCCCCAGCATTTT; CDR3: CASKRDRGPQPQHF
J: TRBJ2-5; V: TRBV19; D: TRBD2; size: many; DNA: TGTGCCAGTAGCCGCGGAACGGGGAGGGTTTGGCAAGAGACCCAGTACTTC; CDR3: CASSRGTGRVWQETQYF
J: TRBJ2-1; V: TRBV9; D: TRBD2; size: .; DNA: TGTGCCAGCAGCGTCACTAGCGGAACCTACAATGAGCAGTTCTTC; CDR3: CASSVTSGTYNEQFF
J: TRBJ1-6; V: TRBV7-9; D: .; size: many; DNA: TGTGCCAGCAGCTCTTCAACGACGGTTTGGTCACCCCTCCACTTT; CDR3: CASSSSTTVWSPLHF
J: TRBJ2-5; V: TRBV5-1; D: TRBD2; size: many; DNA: TGCGCCAGCAGCCGGACACTACTAGCGGGGTTCCAAGAGACCCAGTACTTC; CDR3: CASSRTLLAGFQETQYF